The 14 T cell receptor beta chains below were found in one sample sequenced in a study of cytomegalovirus exposure and HLA in healthy donors. The PCR was carried out with 60 Vbeta primers and 13 Jbeta primers. Data came from immunoSEQ multiplex PCR; TCRdb stores just in-frame clones and leaves some out. This table holds 85,000 to 100,000 clones, approximately 80% found once. Material: PBMCs. These receptors were collected from a female donor in good health and CMV-seropositive.

The rearrangement joins TRBV19 to TRBJ1-2, with a weak D call TRBD1 (5 bases). V dropped 9 bases and J dropped 4 bases, with 27 bases sitting between them. Per germline, CDR1 LNHDA and CDR2 SQIVND (reference sequence). This CDR3 is 17 amino acids long. In DNA form, the CDR3 reads TGTGCCAGCAAGGTCCCGGGCCCCCAGGGCGCGGCCTATGGCTACACCTTC. Translating it yields CASKVPGPQGAAYGYTF.

The chain couples TRBV19 to TRBJ1-2; D gene unclear. V was trimmed by 3 bases and J by 4 bases, leaving 12 bases between them. Germline V gene data show CDR1 as LNHDA and CDR2 as SQIVND (reference sequence). The CDR3 loop spans 14 amino acids. The CDR3 bases are TGTGCCAGTAGTATGGAGGGCCGGACCTATGGCTACACCTTC. Translating gives CASSMEGRTYGYTF.

J is TRBJ2-2 and V is TRBV14; 10 bases map to TRBD2. Trimming at V came to 5 bases and at J to 0 bases, leaving 21 bases not matched to a gene. Germline V CDR1 and CDR2: SGHDN, FVKESK. The CDR3 covers 22 residues. In DNA form, the CDR3 reads TGTGCCAGCAGCGCCTATGACTGGCTAGCGGGGGCGATACCCGCGAACACCGGGGAGCTGTTTTTT. Translated, it gives CASSAYDWLAGAIPANTGELFF.

Here the CDR3 DNA reads TGCGCCAGCAGCTTTTCCGGAGCAGATACGCAGTATTTT. Translation: CASSFSGADTQYF. The chain employs TRBV5-1 and TRBJ2-3; D gene ambiguous. The CDR3 contains 13 residues. Germline CDR1 is SGHRS and CDR2 is YFSETQ. The V end lost 2 bases, the J end lost 4 bases, and 8 bases lay between the germline ends.

The CDR3 loop is CASSRTGQDTDTQYF. The CDR3 region has the DNA TGTGCCAGCAGCCGAACGGGACAGGACACAGATACGCAGTATTTT. The V and J genes are TRBV9 and TRBJ2-3; 8 bases are a match to TRBD1. With 4 bases clipped from V and 2 bases from J, the junction kept 6 bases outside the gene matches. The CDR3 loop spans 15 amino acids. Germline-derived CDR1 and CDR2 are SGDLS and YYNGEE.

The gene calls are TRBV5-6 and TRBJ2-7; the match to TRBD1 covers 7 bases. V dropped 3 bases and J dropped 6; count of bases not matched to a gene: 9. In germline, CDR1 is SGHDT, CDR2 YYEEEE. The CDR3 is made up of 14 amino acids. In DNA form, the CDR3 reads TGTGCCAGCAGCTGGGGGACAGCGGCGGTCGAGCAGTACTTC. It is translated as CASSWGTAAVEQYF.

This clone occurred once. The chain carries TRBV29-1 and TRBJ1-2; 9 bases agree with TRBD1. The germline gives CDR1 SQVTM, CDR2 ANQGSEA. V dropped 4 bases and J dropped 4; count of bases not matched to a gene: 13. The CDR3 runs to 16 residues. The CDR3 nucleotides read TGCAGCGTTGGCCGGACCGGGACAGGGAAGACCTATGGCTACACCTTC. Translated: CSVGRTGTGKTYGYTF.

The rearrangement links TRBV5-1 to TRBJ2-7, with TRBD2 matching over 10 bases. After removal of 2 bases from V and 7 bases from J, the junction contained 9 bases not matched to a gene. Germline V gene sequence: CDR1 SGHRS, CDR2 YFSETQ. There are 15 residues in the CDR3. The CDR3 coding sequence is TGCGCCAGCAGCTTTAGCGGGAGGCCCGCTGGGGAGCAGTACTTC. Amino acid sequence: CASSFSGRPAGEQYF.

The rearrangement joins TRBV6-1 to TRBJ2-7; D gene uncertain. V was clipped by 8 bases and J by 6 bases, with 8 bases between them. Germline CDR1 reads MNHNS; CDR2 reads SASEGT. The CDR3 runs to 10 residues. As DNA, the CDR3 is TGTGCCAGCGAGTCCGGCGAGCAGTACTTC. Protein sequence: CASESGEQYF.

The chain carries TRBV9 and TRBJ2-1; 16 bases fit TRBD2. This CDR3 region has 15 residues. The germline V gene encodes CDR1 SGDLS and CDR2 YYNGEE. V shed 3 bases and J 12 bases; nucleotides not matched to a gene: 6. CDR3 nucleotide sequence: TGTGCCAGCAGCGCCTCGGGACTAGCGGGAGGGCGGCAGTTCTTC. Protein product: CASSASGLAGGRQFF.

The chain recombines TRBV28 with TRBJ2-7, with 8 bases lining up with TRBD1. Germline trimming cut 8 bases from V and 2 bases from J; bases unmatched to any gene: 2. The CDR3 loop spans 12 amino acids. Germline loops: CDR1 MDHEN, CDR2 SYDVKM. The CDR3 region is CASGTGAYEQYF. In nucleotides, the CDR3 is TGTGCCAGCGGGACAGGAGCCTACGAGCAGTACTTC.

The rearrangement links TRBV10-2 to TRBJ2-7; 10 nucleotides line up with TRBD2. The CDR3 consists of 13 residues. Germline values: CDR1 WSHSY, CDR2 SAAADI. Trimming at V came to 6 bases and at J to 5 bases, leaving 4 bases not matched to a gene. The CDR3 nucleotides are TGCGCCAGCAGGCTAGCGGGAGTTCACGAGCAGTACTTC. Its translation is CASRLAGVHEQYF.

The rearrangement links TRBV4-1 to TRBJ2-1; possibly TRBD2 for D (7 bases). From germline, CDR1 is MGHRA and CDR2 YSYEKL. The CDR3 consists of 14 residues. Deletions cut 0 bases from V and 6 bases from J, with 9 bases between. Here the CDR3 reads CASSQDRGANEQFF. DNA for the CDR3: TGCGCCAGCAGCCAAGATCGGGGGGCCAATGAGCAGTTCTTC.

This rearrangement joins TRBV10-1 to TRBJ2-2, with D possibly being TRBD2 (5 bases). The CDR3 spans 15 residues. Germline CDR1 is WNHNN and CDR2 is SYGVQD (reference sequence). V gave up 4 bases and J gave up 8 bases, with 17 bases separating them. CDR3 region: CASSGSEADRGELFF. The DNA of the CDR3 is TGCGCCAGCAGTGGGTCGGAGGCCGATCGGGGGGAGCTGTTTTTT.